The 3 T cell receptor beta chains in this list originate from one sample, sequenced in a study of CD8 T cells in Susac syndrome (dated 2019 in TCRdb). Library method: the immunoSEQ multiplex PCR assay. RNA was extracted with the RNeasy kit and roughly 0.45 to 1 ug was reverse transcribed using random hexamers. In TCRdb, the public reads were trimmed at Q25 with fastp and aligned with MiXCR, with productive beta chains retained. A single entry per CDR3 protein holds the most common genes and DNA from its merged rows. Within this sample are 140,000 or so distinct CDR3 sequences, with around 95% of them counted one time only. The biggest ten clones account for 0.095% to 0.14% of the sample. Material: CD4+ T cells from PBMCs. The origin of the receptors is a human donor with multiple sclerosis.

The chain has TRBV20-1 and TRBJ2-5; 8 positions match TRBD2. Germline V lookup: CDR1 DFQATT, CDR2 SNEGSKA (reference sequence). Germline trimming cut 4 bases from V and 5 bases from J; bases unmatched to any gene: 9. The CDR3 loop spans 14 amino acids. The DNA for the CDR3 is TGCAGTGCTACGATAACGACTAGCGTTGAGACCCAGTACTTC. This encodes CSATITTSVETQYF.

The V and J genes are TRBV12-3 or TRBV12-4 and TRBJ1-5, with unresolved D. The germline V and J ends were trimmed by 3 bases and 5 bases, with 5 bases remaining between them. CDR3 length: 12 residues. CDR3 protein: CASSFRDQPQHF. The CDR3 bases are TGTGCCAGCAGTTTTCGCGATCAGCCCCAGCATTTT.

The rearrangement uses TRBV6-5 and TRBJ1-2; TRBD1 might be the D (6 bases). Trimming removed 8 bases at V and 4 bases at J, with 20 bases between. This CDR3 region has 15 residues. Germline CDR1 reads MNHEY; CDR2 reads SVGAGI. CDR3 bases: TGTGCCAGCGGGCAATTTCCGGGACACATCTATGGCTACACCTTC. It codes for CASGQFPGHIYGYTF.